The rows below give T cell receptor beta chains drawn from one sample of a study of blood T cell repertoires in COVID-19. Assay: immunoSEQ multiplex PCR; the TCRdb copy retains only in-frame clones and omits some. Of under 300,000 clones listed, around 89% are singletons. The sequenced sample consisted of peripheral blood. The receptors come from a woman aged 60-75 years with COVID-19, enrolled during active disease. The CDR3 runs from the conserved cysteine through the conserved F or W. Each record gives: CDR3 DNA, CDR3 protein, clone size, J gene, D gene, V gene. D genes are given only for firm matches. Size values are once, few and many counts, or a class for expanded clones, and some rows have none.

TGTGCCAGCAGCGCTAGGGACAGGGGAAACTATGGCTACACCTTC | CASSARDRGNYGYTF | NA | TRBJ1-2 | TRBD1 | TRBV9
TGTGCCAGCAGCCTGGACAGGGACCCTGAAGCTTTCTTT | CASSLDRDPEAFF | NA | TRBJ1-1 | TRBD1 | TRBV5-4
TGTGCCAGTAGTATAAGGACAGGGAAGTTTGAAAAACTGTTTTTT | CASSIRTGKFEKLFF | once | TRBJ1-4 | TRBD1 | TRBV19
TGTGCCAGCAGTCCGACAGGGGTTCAATACGAGCAGTACTTC | CASSPTGVQYEQYF | NA | TRBJ2-7 | TRBD1 | TRBV6-5
TGTGCCAGCAGTATCCCTCCAGTGACCTACGAGCAGTACTTC | CASSIPPVTYEQYF | NA | TRBJ2-7 | NA | TRBV28
TGCGCCAGCAGCCAAGTCGGTAGCGCAAGTTCCGAGCAGTACTTC | CASSQVGSASSEQYF | NA | TRBJ2-7 | NA | TRBV4-1
TGTGCCAGTAGTCCAAGACAGGGTTACTTGGACACCATATATTTT | CASSPRQGYLDTIYF | few | TRBJ1-3 | TRBD1 | TRBV19
TGTGCCAGCAGTTCCCCGGATCAGCCCCAGCATTTT | CASSSPDQPQHF | NA | TRBJ1-5 | NA | TRBV12-3/TRBV12-4
TGTGCCAGCAGCTTGGAGAATTCAGTCTATAATTCACCCCTCCACTTT | CASSLENSVYNSPLHF | NA | TRBJ1-6 | NA | TRBV5-4
TGTGCCAGCAGGGCACAGAGTACCACCGGGGAGCTGTTTTTT | CASRAQSTTGELFF | NA | TRBJ2-2 | NA | TRBV2
TGTGCCAGTAGTATGGTGACAGGGACTAATGAAAAACTGTTTTTT | CASSMVTGTNEKLFF | once | TRBJ1-4 | TRBD1 | TRBV19
TGCGCCAGCAGCCCCATCACGGTGGTAGATACGCAGTATTTT | CASSPITVVDTQYF | NA | TRBJ2-3 | NA | TRBV5-1
TGTGCCAGCAGCTTGGGAGTCAGGGAATATGGCTACACCTTC | CASSLGVREYGYTF | NA | TRBJ1-2 | NA | TRBV5-4
TGTGCCAGCAGCGAAGGGACAGGGTCACCACCCAATGAGCAGTTCTTC | CASSEGTGSPPNEQFF | NA | TRBJ2-1 | TRBD1 | TRBV9
TGTGCCACCAGCCCGACAGGGGGAGGCGCAGATACGCAGTATTTT | CATSPTGGGADTQYF | once | TRBJ2-3 | TRBD1 | TRBV24-1
TGTGCCAGCAGTAGCGGACAGGGGGCAAGCTATGGCTACACCTTC | CASSSGQGASYGYTF | NA | TRBJ1-2 | TRBD1 | TRBV28
TGTGCCAGCAGCTTGGGGGGGCTGGGAGATACGCAGTATTTT | CASSLGGLGDTQYF | NA | TRBJ2-3 | NA | TRBV7-8
TGTGCCAGCAGTCCGCCCGGACAGGGGGACACTGAAGCTTTCTTT | CASSPPGQGDTEAFF | NA | TRBJ1-1 | TRBD1 | TRBV6-2/TRBV6-3
TGTGCCAGCACCCAGACTAGCGGGGTTGGCAATGAGCAGTTCTTC | CASTQTSGVGNEQFF | once | TRBJ2-1 | TRBD2 | TRBV2
TGCGCCAGCAGCCAAGATTACAGGGCAGGCCTCTACACCTTC | CASSQDYRAGLYTF | NA | TRBJ1-2 | NA | TRBV4-3
TGTGCCAGTATCCGCCGGGACAGAGACACTGAAGCTTTCTTT | CASIRRDRDTEAFF | NA | TRBJ1-1 | TRBD1 | TRBV19
TGTGCCAGCAGTTATAGGGGCAGTAACACCGGGGAGCTGTTTTTT | CASSYRGSNTGELFF | NA | TRBJ2-2 | NA | TRBV6-5
TGTGCCAGCAGTGATCAGGGGCAGAACACCGGGGAGCTGTTTTTT | CASSDQGQNTGELFF | NA | TRBJ2-2 | NA | TRBV6-2/TRBV6-3
TGTGCCAGTAGCGACAGGGGGCACCAGCCCCAGCATTTT | CASSDRGHQPQHF | NA | TRBJ1-5 | TRBD1 | TRBV19
TGTGCCACCGAGAGGGGGGGGGCTAACTATGGCTACACCTTC | CATERGGANYGYTF | NA | TRBJ1-2 | NA | TRBV15
TGTGCCAGCAGTGAATCTCGTCGGAGGGGCAATCAGCCCCAGCATTTT | CASSESRRRGNQPQHF | NA | TRBJ1-5 | NA | TRBV2
TGTGCCAGCAGTACGGACAGGGGGCATGGCTACACCTTC | CASSTDRGHGYTF | NA | TRBJ1-2 | TRBD1 | TRBV12-3/TRBV12-4
TGCGCCAGCAGCCAATCGGGGACAGGGGCCGCTGAAGCTTTCTTT | CASSQSGTGAAEAFF | NA | TRBJ1-1 | TRBD1 | TRBV4-1
TGTGCCATTCAGGGGGCCTGGGACACTGAAGCTTTCTTT | CAIQGAWDTEAFF | NA | TRBJ1-1 | TRBD1 | TRBV10-3
TGTGCCAGCAGCTTAGGGGGTTGGCAGGGAAGGGTGGGAGGCTACACCTTC | CASSLGGWQGRVGGYTF | once | TRBJ1-2 | NA | TRBV7-2
TGTGCCTGGACCGACAGGGTCTCTGAAGCTTTCTTT | CAWTDRVSEAFF | NA | TRBJ1-1 | TRBD1 | TRBV30
TGTGCCTGGAGTGAGGGACTAGCGGTAGGGACCCAGTACTTC | CAWSEGLAVGTQYF | NA | TRBJ2-5 | TRBD2 | TRBV30